One and the same sample provided the 24 T cell receptor beta chains below, sequenced in a study of blood T cell repertoires in COVID-19. Measured with immunoSEQ multiplex PCR; TCRdb has only the in-frame clones, and not every one. The sample has a few hundred thousand clones, more than 70% seen once; the top ten hold 1.5% to 2%. Material for sequencing was peripheral blood. All receptors derive from a woman between 45 and 65 years old with acute or convalescent COVID-19.

The chain joins TRBV2 to TRBJ1-4, with 7 nucleotides matching TRBD1. Germline loops: CDR1 SNHLY, CDR2 FYNNEI. The CDR3 length is 14 residues. The V gene end was trimmed by 6 bases and the J gene end by 5 bases; junction bases not matched to a gene: 6. The CDR3 reads CASRQTGQNEKLFF. CDR3 DNA sequence: TGTGCCAGCAGGCAGACAGGGCAGAATGAAAAACTGTTTTTT.

V and J are TRBV28 and TRBJ1-2; D unresolved. CDR1 is MDHEN, CDR2 SYDVKM, per germline. V was pared by 4 bases and J by 3 bases, with 12 bases between. The CDR3 is made up of 14 amino acids. The CDR3 here is CASSSSLADYGYTF. DNA of the CDR3: TGTGCCAGCAGTTCGTCGCTGGCAGACTATGGCTACACCTTC.

This clone has just a few counts. The gene calls are TRBV6-5 and TRBJ1-5; 7 bases align to TRBD1. The CDR3 spans 15 residues. Germline-derived CDR1 and CDR2 are MNHEY and SVGAGI. Unmatched junction bases numbered 3, after V lost 4 bases and J lost 0 bases. CDR3 sequence: CASSSSGGSNQPQHF. DNA for the CDR3: TGTGCCAGCAGTTCCTCAGGGGGTAGCAATCAGCCCCAGCATTTT.

This rearrangement joins TRBV2 to TRBJ2-7; tentatively, D is TRBD2 (7 bases). The germline V gene has CDR1 SNHLY and CDR2 FYNNEI. The CDR3 extends over 12 amino acids. Between the trimmed V and J ends, which lost 6 bases and 10 bases, there was a span of 16 bases. The CDR3 sequence: CASSEGGVIQYF. The CDR3 nucleotides are TGTGCCAGCAGCGAGGGGGGGGTGATCCAGTACTTC.

The chain has TRBV28 and TRBJ2-6, with 7 bases matching TRBD1. CDR1 is MDHEN and CDR2 is SYDVKM in the germline V gene. V lost 6 bases, J lost 2 bases, and 4 bases stayed unmatched. CDR3 length equals 15 residues. CDR3 DNA: TGTGCCAGCAGAACGGGACAGCCTGGGGCCAACGTCCTGACTTTC. This translates into CASRTGQPGANVLTF.

The sample holds one count of this clone. The CDR3 spells CASSPQQGIYEQYF. In DNA, the CDR3 is TGTGCCAGCTCACCCCAACAGGGAATCTACGAGCAGTACTTC. The chain recombines TRBV18 with TRBJ2-7; a possible D gene is TRBD1 (6 bases). The CDR3 spans 14 residues. In germline, CDR1 is KGHSH, CDR2 LQKENI. V lost 3 bases, J lost 3 bases, and 12 bases lay in between.

CDR3 DNA sequence: TGTGCCAGCAGTTACTCGAGAACAGTCACAGATACGCAGTATTTT. Translated, it gives CASSYSRTVTDTQYF. The chain has TRBV6-5 and TRBJ2-3; D ambiguous. This CDR3 is 15 amino acids long. Germline V lookup: CDR1 MNHEY, CDR2 SVGAGI. V lost 0 bases and J lost 2, with 9 bases in between.

This chain connects TRBV7-6 to TRBJ1-5; 9 bases agree with TRBD1. The CDR3 extends over 15 amino acids. The J segment lost 5 bases and the V segment lost 5 bases, leaving 7 bases of the junction unmatched. Per the germline V gene, CDR1 is SGHVS and CDR2 is FNYEAQ. CDR3 DNA: TGTGCCAGCAGCCTTCGACAGGGGGGGGATCAGCCCCAGCATTTT. Translation gives CASSLRQGGDQPQHF. The variable domain in full, with the rest retrieved from reference TRBV7-6 and TRBJ1-5, is GAGVSQSPRYKVTKRGQDVALRCDPISGHVSLYWYRQALGQGPEFLTYFNYEAQQDKSGLPNDRFSAERPEGSISTLTIQRTEQRDSAMYRCASSLRQGGDQPQHFGDGTRLSIL.

The gene calls are TRBV11-3 and TRBJ2-1, with D perhaps matching TRBD1 (6 bases). V dropped 5 bases and J dropped 6 bases, with 11 bases sitting between them. The germline V gene encodes CDR1 SGHNT and CDR2 YENEEA. The CDR3 is made up of 13 amino acids. The CDR3 loop reads CASSTRGSNEQFF. The CDR3 nucleotides are TGTGCCAGCAGCACCAGGGGAAGCAATGAGCAGTTCTTC.

The chain links TRBV18 to TRBJ1-3, with no clear D. CDR3 size: 17 residues. The germline V gene encodes CDR1 KGHSH and CDR2 LQKENI. Trimming removed 6 bases from V and 0 bases from J, with 18 bases in between. The CDR3 loop reads CASSPYPADSSGNTIYF. The CDR3 coding sequence is TGTGCCAGCTCTCCCTACCCGGCGGATAGCTCTGGAAACACCATATATTTT.

The chain is built from TRBV30 and TRBJ1-1; perhaps TRBD1 as D (5 bases). There are 14 residues in the CDR3. Germline V CDR1 and CDR2: GTSNPN, SVGIG (reference sequence). V was clipped by 4 bases and J by 3 bases, with 15 bases between them. CDR3 nucleotide sequence: TGTGCCTGGAACCTCCTACGGGGGTACACTGAAGCTTTCTTT. The encoded protein is CAWNLLRGYTEAFF. The variable domain in full, completed from reference TRBV30 and TRBJ1-1, reads SQTIHQWPATLVQPVGSPLSLECTVEGTSNPNLYWYRQAAGRGLQLLFYSVGIGQISSEVPQNLSASRPQDRQFILSSKKLLLSDSGFYLCAWNLLRGYTEAFFGQGTRLTVV.

The chain links TRBV21-1 to TRBJ2-3; the table's D call TRBD2 went unverified against the DNA. TRBV21-1 is classified as a pseudogene. The CDR3 runs 12 residues. The CDR3 region has the DNA TGTGCCGGTCGGGACTCCCCCGATACGCAGTATTTT. Protein sequence: CAGRDSPDTQYF.

The chain joins TRBV28 to TRBJ2-1; 11 nucleotides agree with TRBD1. Germline values: CDR1 MDHEN, CDR2 SYDVKM. V shed 5 bases and J 9 bases; nucleotides not matched to a gene: 15. This CDR3 comprises 17 residues. CDR3 in DNA: TGTGCCAGCAGTACCCCATATGGGGACAGGGGGGAGAGTGAGCAGTTCTTC. This encodes CASSTPYGDRGESEQFF.

The chain links TRBV7-2 to TRBJ2-7; 7 bases are shared with TRBD1. The trim removed 3 bases at V and 2 bases at J, leaving 7 bases unmatched. Germline V gene lookup returns CDR1 SGHTA and CDR2 FQGNSA. The CDR3 sequence is 15 residues long. Here the CDR3 reads CASSFRQGTAYEQYF. In nucleotides, the CDR3 is TGTGCCAGCAGCTTCCGACAGGGAACCGCCTACGAGCAGTACTTC.

The chain employs TRBV6-2 or TRBV6-3 and TRBJ1-6; 10 positions match TRBD1. CDR1 MNHEY and CDR2 SVGEGT come from the germline V gene. Unmatched junction bases numbered 8, after V lost 2 bases and J lost 10 bases. The CDR3 spans 16 residues. CDR3 in DNA: TGTGCCAGCAGTTACGGCTCCGGGACAGGGGACTCACCCCTCCACTTT. Translating gives CASSYGSGTGDSPLHF.

The V gene is TRBV19, the J gene TRBJ2-7; the D gene is possibly TRBD2 (6 bases). Deletions cut 5 bases from V and 1 base from J, with 15 bases between. Germline lookup yields CDR1 LNHDA and CDR2 SQIVND (reference sequence). CDR3 length: 15 amino acids. CDR3 nucleotides: TGTGCCAGTAGTGACCGGGACTTGGGATCCTACGAGCAGTACTTC. It specifies CASSDRDLGSYEQYF.

J is TRBJ2-5 and V is TRBV5-4, with D possibly TRBD1 on 6 matching bases. V lost 2 bases, J lost 5 bases, and 19 bases lay in between. This CDR3 is 16 amino acids long. Looked up from germline, CDR1 is SGHNT and CDR2 is YYREEE (reference sequence). The CDR3 sequence is CASSFGGLGSEETQYF. CDR3 coding DNA: TGTGCCAGCAGCTTTGGGGGCCTGGGGTCCGAGGAGACCCAGTACTTC.

The rearrangement uses TRBV13 and TRBJ2-6; D gene unclear. V shed 1 base and J shed 1 base, with 5 bases lying between them. CDR1 and CDR2 (germline): PRHDT, FYEKMQ (reference sequence). The CDR3 is 15 amino acids. CDR3 coding DNA: TGTGCCAGCAGCTTAGTAGTTTCTGGGGCCAACGTCCTGACTTTC. Its protein is CASSLVVSGANVLTF.

The chain carries TRBV27 and TRBJ2-7, with 13 bases that match TRBD2. Losses at the gene ends were 6 bases for V and 2 bases for J; bases not matched to a gene: 7. The CDR3 sequence is 16 residues long. Per germline, CDR1 MNHEY and CDR2 SMNVEV (reference sequence). CDR3 loop: CASSRTSGSMTYEQYF. The CDR3, as DNA: TGTGCCAGCAGCAGGACTAGCGGGAGTATGACCTACGAGCAGTACTTC.

The rearrangement joins TRBV28 to TRBJ2-1; 8 bases fit TRBD1. Trimming cost V 7 bases and J 2 bases; bases outside gene matches: 4. The CDR3 contains 14 residues. Germline V gene lookup returns CDR1 MDHEN and CDR2 SYDVKM. The CDR3 bases are TGTGCCAGCAAACAGGGGGAGACCTACAATGAGCAGTTCTTC. This gives the protein CASKQGETYNEQFF.

This chain uses TRBV7-3 with TRBJ1-6, with 7 bases identical to TRBD1. There are 15 residues in the CDR3. J gave up 9 bases and V 5 bases, and 10 bases lay outside the gene matches. Germline CDR1 and CDR2: SGHTA and FQGTGA. The CDR3 here is CASSLQGFPASPLHF. Here the CDR3 DNA reads TGTGCCAGCAGCCTACAGGGGTTCCCCGCTTCACCCCTCCACTTT.

The rearrangement joins TRBV5-1 to TRBJ2-7; D perhaps matches TRBD1 (6 bases). This CDR3 contains 14 residues. V lost 0 bases and J lost 4, with 11 bases in between. Germline CDR1 SGHRS, CDR2 YFSETQ. The CDR3 spells CASSLARGGYEQYF. The DNA for the CDR3 is TGCGCCAGCAGCTTGGCCAGGGGTGGTTACGAGCAGTACTTC.

The chain uses TRBV7-3 and TRBJ2-5; D is uncertain. This CDR3 is built from 13 residues. Trimming left V 0 bases short and J 2 bases short, with 4 bases between. Per the germline V gene, CDR1 is SGHTA and CDR2 is FQGTGA. CDR3 coding DNA: TGTGCCAGCAGCTTAACCCCTCAAGAGACCCAGTACTTC. Translated: CASSLTPQETQYF.

J is TRBJ1-2 and V is TRBV19, with D perhaps TRBD1 (6 bases). Trimming cost V 2 bases and J 6 bases, with 7 bases left between them. Germline V gene sequence: CDR1 LNHDA, CDR2 SQIVND (reference sequence). The CDR3 totals 12 residues. The CDR3 protein is CASSISGDGYTF. The CDR3 DNA reads as TGTGCCAGTAGTATATCAGGGGATGGCTACACCTTC.